These 5 T cell receptor beta chains originate from one sample sequenced in a study of T-cell reconstitution after alpha-beta-depleted transplantation in children. TCRbeta library preparation incorporated unique molecular identifiers. MiXCR, run by TCRdb on the PCR reads, gives a single entry per CDR3 protein. The sample contains roughly 570,000 distinct CDR3 sequences, around 27% of which appear only once. This specimen was PBMCs, taken before TCRalphabeta/CD19-depleted stem cell transplant. Receptors originate from a boy less than two years old with Wiskott-Aldrich syndrome, due to receive a stem cell transplant.

This chain links TRBV9 with TRBJ2-7; D is undetermined. The CDR3 has 14 residues. Germline CDR1 reads SGDLS; CDR2 reads YYNGEE. Trimming shortened V by 3 bases and J by 0 bases, and 10 bases separated the two germline ends. CDR3 in amino acids: CASSADGLSYEQYF. For the CDR3, the DNA is TGTGCCAGCAGCGCGGACGGCCTCTCCTACGAGCAGTACTTC.

The chain recombines TRBV7-8 with TRBJ2-7, with TRBD2 matching 11 bases. CDR3 size: 15 residues. With 4 bases clipped from V and 7 bases from J, the junction kept 9 bases outside the gene matches. CDR1 SGHVS and CDR2 FQNEAQ come from the germline V gene. The CDR3 region is CASSSLAGGGREQYF. The CDR3 DNA follows: TGTGCCAGCAGCTCGCTAGCGGGGGGCGGTAGGGAGCAGTACTTC.

This clonotype was observed a handful of times. This chain links TRBV2 with TRBJ1-2, with 7 positions matching TRBD1. From germline, CDR1 is SNHLY and CDR2 FYNNEI. The V segment lost 4 bases and the J segment 6 bases; nucleotides outside the gene matches: 5. The CDR3 length is 13 residues. The CDR3 coding sequence is TGTGCCAGCAGTGTCGAGGGGGCGAATGGCTACACCTTC. Translating it yields CASSVEGANGYTF.

The rearrangement links TRBV12-3 or TRBV12-4 to TRBJ1-1; D is uncertain. Trimming removed 1 base at V and 4 bases at J, with 10 bases between. This CDR3 contains 14 residues. CDR3 region: CASSLDSYTTEAFF. The CDR3 DNA is TGTGCCAGCAGTTTAGACAGCTATACCACTGAAGCTTTCTTT.

The table lists this clonotype with a few counts. The chain joins TRBV6-1 to TRBJ1-1, with D possibly TRBD1 on 5 matching bases. The CDR3 has 14 amino acids. The germline gives CDR1 MNHNS, CDR2 SASEGT. V lost 6 bases, J lost 0 bases, and 11 bases lay in between. The CDR3 spells CASRPGTLNTEAFF. CDR3 DNA sequence: TGTGCCAGCAGGCCAGGGACGCTGAACACTGAAGCTTTCTTT.